These 30 T cell receptor beta chains share one sample of origin, sequenced in a study of CXCR3-negative and CXCR3-positive naive CD8 T cells. Carrying UMI labels, the TRB cDNA libraries were prepared through 5' RACE. Reanalyzing the 5' RACE reads, TCRdb keeps one entry per CDR3 protein, without DNA. The sample yields roughly 140,000 distinct CDR3 sequences, of which the top ten take up 0.25% to 0.35%. Antigens of these TCRs are unknown. Findings and limits, study-wide: CXCR3-positive naive cells had TRB CDR3s that were more hydrophobic than CXCR3-negative naive cells had.

The sequencing sample was made of naive CXCR3+ CD8+ T cells from blood. Subset defined: CD45RO-CCR7+CD27+CD95- naive CD8+ T cells expressing CXCR3 (TNR3+). These receptors came from a human donor in good health. Some clones in this sample may be carry-over from other donors' samples.

V gene TRBV9 combines with J gene TRBJ2-2; the D call from TCRdb, TRBD2, cannot be confirmed without DNA. The germline CDR1 and CDR2 sequences are SGDLS and YYNGEE. The CDR3 runs 16 residues. The CDR3: CASSVVAGDNTGELFF. The variable domain in full, with the rest retrieved from reference TRBV9 and TRBJ2-2, is DSGVTQTPKHLITATGQRVTLRCSPRSGDLSVYWYQQSLDQGLQFLIQYYNGEERAKGNILERFSAQQFPDLHSELNLSSLELGDSALYFCASSVVAGDNTGELFFGEGSRLTVL.

The V gene is TRBV24-1, the J gene TRBJ2-1; with no DNA, the TCRdb D assignment of TRBD2 cannot be verified. CDR3 length: 17 residues. The germline V gene has CDR1 KGHDR and CDR2 SFDVKD. CDR3 sequence reads: CATSDRVGSGRGNEQFF.

The chain recombines TRBV29-1 with TRBJ2-3. The CDR3 sequence is 13 residues long. Germline assignment: CDR1 SQVTM and CDR2 ANQGSEA. CDR3 loop: CSVVSLDGDTQYF.

The chain combines TRBV6-5 with TRBJ1-6; TCRdb reports TRBD1, a call that lacks DNA to check it against. Germline V gives CDR1 MNHEY, CDR2 SVGAGI. This CDR3 has 13 residues. The CDR3 reads CASSSLQGATLHF.

The gene calls are TRBV14 and TRBJ2-1; as DNA is missing, the TRBD1 call by TCRdb cannot be tested. The germline V gene encodes CDR1 SGHDN and CDR2 FVKESK. The CDR3 runs to 16 residues. CDR3 protein: CASSSPGIPTYNEQFF.

This chain links TRBV29-1 with TRBJ2-1; TCRdb returns TRBD1, unconfirmable since there is no DNA. The CDR3 contains 12 residues. Germline CDR1 SQVTM, CDR2 ANQGSEA. The CDR3 region is CSVELGGNEQFF.

This sequence joins TRBV10-2 and TRBJ1-2; TCRdb's D call, TRBD1, is unchecked because there is no DNA. The CDR3 runs to 14 residues. The V gene's germline CDR1 is WSHSY and CDR2 SAAADI. CDR3 sequence: CASSSTRGKDGYTF.

This chain uses TRBV7-9 with TRBJ2-7. The germline gives CDR1 SEHNR, CDR2 FQNEAQ (reference sequence). There are 13 residues in the CDR3. The CDR3 sequence: CASSPAGVYEQYF.

The chain has TRBV21-1 and TRBJ2-1. TRBV21-1 is recorded as a pseudogene. The CDR3 covers 19 residues. The CDR3 here is CATKPTGSYYQGGYNEQFF.

J is TRBJ2-7 and V is TRBV29-1; TCRdb selects TRBD1, and the lack of DNA leaves this call unchecked. This CDR3 is 13 amino acids long. CDR1 and CDR2 from the germline V gene are SQVTM and ANQGSEA. This chain's CDR3 is CSVAMGGSYEQYF.

V is TRBV20-1 and J is TRBJ2-5. The CDR3 is 13 amino acids. Per germline, CDR1 DFQATT and CDR2 SNEGSKA (reference sequence). The CDR3 sequence: CSARKTVKKTQYF.

V is TRBV29-1 and J is TRBJ2-7; no DNA is available, so the TRBD2 call from TCRdb remains unchecked. Germline V lookup: CDR1 SQVTM, CDR2 ANQGSEA. The CDR3 contains 15 residues. The CDR3 spells CSVVGMKGGSYEQYF.

The chain has TRBV7-9 and TRBJ2-1; checking the TCRdb D call of TRBD1 is not possible without DNA. CDR1 and CDR2 from the germline V gene are SEHNR and FQNEAQ (reference sequence). The CDR3 spans 15 residues. This CDR3 is CASSDGTGVYNEQFF.

This rearrangement joins TRBV5-1 to TRBJ1-2; TCRdb gives TRBD1 as the D gene, but with no DNA this cannot be confirmed. The germline V gene encodes CDR1 SGHRS and CDR2 YFSETQ. The CDR3 runs to 14 residues. The chain's CDR3 is CASSLWDRNYGYTF.

The chain couples TRBV29-1 to TRBJ2-1; the TCRdb call, TRBD1, lacks DNA for checking. This CDR3 has 16 amino acids. Per the germline V gene, CDR1 is SQVTM and CDR2 is ANQGSEA. The CDR3 loop is CSVGQGDWVLDNEQFF.

The CDR3 here is CASSPGTSGGFTDMQYF. The chain couples TRBV7-6 to TRBJ2-3; the D gene TCRdb calls, TRBD2, cannot be checked with no DNA. There are 17 residues in the CDR3. CDR1 and CDR2 from the germline V gene are SGHVS and FNYEAQ.

The rearrangement joins TRBV20-1 to TRBJ1-2; no DNA is available, so the TRBD1 call from TCRdb remains unchecked. CDR1 is DFQATT, CDR2 SNEGSKA, per germline (reference sequence). The CDR3 is 14 residues long. The CDR3 is CSARDTYRGYGYTF.

The J gene is TRBJ2-1, the V gene TRBV7-9; lacking DNA, the TRBD1 call made by TCRdb goes unchecked. CDR1 SEHNR and CDR2 FQNEAQ come from the germline V gene (reference sequence). The CDR3 runs to 16 residues. The CDR3 spells CASSSTRDRAYNEQFF.

This chain joins TRBV4-1 and TRBJ2-1; TCRdb returns TRBD2, unconfirmable since there is no DNA. Looked up from germline, CDR1 is MGHRA and CDR2 is YSYEKL. This CDR3 contains 16 residues. CDR3 region: CASSQDNSGVGNEQFF.

CDR3 protein: CASSPHRNTQYF. This sequence joins TRBV28 and TRBJ2-3. The CDR3 is 12 residues long. Germline CDR1 is MDHEN and CDR2 is SYDVKM.

The rearrangement joins TRBV12-3 or TRBV12-4 to TRBJ2-1; TCRdb outputs TRBD2, but without DNA this stays unchecked. This CDR3 is built from 14 residues. CDR3 sequence reads: CASHTSGRRNEQFF.

The rearrangement links TRBV29-1 to TRBJ2-2; TCRdb returns TRBD1, unconfirmable since there is no DNA. Germline CDR1 is SQVTM and CDR2 is ANQGSEA. The CDR3 covers 13 residues. The CDR3 sequence: CSVLETGTGELFF.

CDR3 protein: CAISEWDGTNEQFF. The rearrangement uses TRBV10-3 and TRBJ2-1; TCRdb names TRBD2, which stays unverified in the absence of DNA. The CDR3 is 14 residues long. Germline V gene lookup returns CDR1 ENHRY and CDR2 SYGVKD.

V is TRBV20-1 and J is TRBJ1-4; TCRdb calls TRBD1, which cannot be checked without DNA. This CDR3 comprises 14 residues. Per the germline V gene, CDR1 is DFQATT and CDR2 is SNEGSKA (reference sequence). The CDR3 loop is CSARGQVSLEKLFF.

The rearrangement uses TRBV12-3 or TRBV12-4 and TRBJ1-1; the D call of TRBD1 rests on TCRdb alone, since no DNA is present to check it. CDR3 length equals 14 residues. This CDR3 is CASSLRGKGTEAFF.

The chain couples TRBV7-8 to TRBJ2-5. The CDR3 is 11 residues long. Germline assignment: CDR1 SGHVS and CDR2 FQNEAQ. The CDR3 is CASTVQETQYF.

The rearrangement uses TRBV4-1 and TRBJ2-1; the TRBD1 assignment by TCRdb is unverifiable without DNA. The germline V gene has CDR1 MGHRA and CDR2 YSYEKL. This CDR3 region has 18 residues. CDR3 sequence: CASSQGALVDRDGNEQFF.

This chain links TRBV29-1 with TRBJ1-2; the TCRdb D gene call, TRBD1, has no DNA to confirm it. CDR1 SQVTM and CDR2 ANQGSEA come from the germline V gene. The CDR3 is 14 amino acids. The CDR3 reads CSAESGAGAYGYTF.

The chain is built from TRBV2 and TRBJ2-5; absent DNA, TCRdb's TRBD2 call cannot be checked. This CDR3 region has 16 residues. The germline gives CDR1 SNHLY, CDR2 FYNNEI. The CDR3 sequence: CASRFGTSGYQETQYF.

The chain combines TRBV9 with TRBJ2-7. The CDR3 spans 13 residues. Germline V gene sequence: CDR1 SGDLS, CDR2 YYNGEE. CDR3 sequence reads: CASSVGTPYEQYF.